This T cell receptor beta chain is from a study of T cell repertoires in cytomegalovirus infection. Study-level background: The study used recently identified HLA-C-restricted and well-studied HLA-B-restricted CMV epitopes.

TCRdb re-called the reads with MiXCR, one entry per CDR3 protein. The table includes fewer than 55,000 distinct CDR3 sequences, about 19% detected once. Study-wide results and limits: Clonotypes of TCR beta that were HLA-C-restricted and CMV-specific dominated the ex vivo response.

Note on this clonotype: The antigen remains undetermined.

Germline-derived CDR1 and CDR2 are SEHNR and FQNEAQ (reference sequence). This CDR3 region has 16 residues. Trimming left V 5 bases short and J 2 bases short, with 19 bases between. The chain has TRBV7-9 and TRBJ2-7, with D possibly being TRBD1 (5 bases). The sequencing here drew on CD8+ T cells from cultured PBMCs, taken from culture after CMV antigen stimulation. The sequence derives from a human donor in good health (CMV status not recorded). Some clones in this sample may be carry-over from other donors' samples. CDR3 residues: CASSDTSGRVPYEQYF. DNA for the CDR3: TGTGCCAGCAGCGATACCTCGGGCAGGGTCCCCTACGAGCAGTACTTC.